The 27 T cell receptor beta chains below all came from one sample that was sequenced in a study of blood T cell repertoires in COVID-19. The method was immunoSEQ multiplex PCR; TCRdb's version includes in-frame clones alone and lacks a portion of them. This sample has over 250,000 clones, with 86% found just once. Sequencing used peripheral blood. The receptors shown here come from a man in his forties or fifties who had recovered from COVID-19.

CDR3 sequence reads: CASSLQGITEAFF. In DNA form, the CDR3 reads TGTGCCAGCAGCCTACAGGGGATCACTGAAGCTTTCTTT. The rearrangement links TRBV7-2 to TRBJ1-1; the match to TRBD1 covers 7 bases. Trimming removed 5 bases from V and 4 bases from J; junction bases left unmatched: 4. Germline V lookup: CDR1 SGHTA, CDR2 FQGNSA. This CDR3 region has 13 residues. The variable domain in full, completed from reference TRBV7-2 and TRBJ1-1, reads GAGVSQSPSNKVTEKGKDVELRCDPISGHTALYWYRQSLGQGLEFLIYFQGNSAPDKSGLPSDRFSAERTGGSVSTLTIQRTQQEDSAVYLCASSLQGITEAFFGQGTRLTVV.

The chain recombines TRBV6-2 or TRBV6-3 with TRBJ1-5, with TRBD1 matching 9 bases. Trimming cost V 4 bases and J 3 bases; bases outside gene matches: 10. Germline lookup yields CDR1 MNHEY and CDR2 SVGEGT. The CDR3 consists of 17 residues. CDR3: CASSSNPGQGVNQPQHF. CDR3 DNA: TGTGCCAGCAGTTCGAATCCGGGACAGGGAGTCAATCAGCCCCAGCATTTT.

This clone was found once. The V gene is TRBV7-9, the J gene TRBJ2-2; no clear D. The CDR3 runs to 13 residues. From germline, CDR1 is SEHNR and CDR2 FQNEAQ (reference sequence). V was shortened by 6 bases and J by 4 bases, with 9 bases between the two germline ends. CDR3 nucleotide sequence: TGTGCCAGCAGACTAAAGGTCACCGGGGAGCTGTTTTTT. This sequence encodes CASRLKVTGELFF.

The genes are TRBV5-4 and TRBJ2-7; D is possibly TRBD1 (5 bases). The CDR3 extends over 14 amino acids. Per the germline V gene, CDR1 is SGHNT and CDR2 is YYREEE (reference sequence). The V gene lost 4 bases and the J gene lost 1 base, with 12 bases spanning the gap. Here the CDR3 reads CASSLETASYEQYF. In DNA form, the CDR3 reads TGTGCCAGCAGCCTGGAGACAGCGTCCTACGAGCAGTACTTC.

Of note for this clone: A single base separates this from a much larger clone, so it may be a read error. This sequence joins TRBV6-5 and TRBJ2-3; 7 bases map to TRBD2. This CDR3 region has 14 residues. Germline CDR1 MNHEY, CDR2 SVGAGI. V lost 4 bases to trimming and J lost 1 base; unmatched junction nucleotides: 2. CDR3 nucleotides: TGTGCCAGCAGTTTTCTAGCGGGCACAGATACGCAGTATTTT. Translating it yields CASSFLAGTDTQYF.

This clone has a handful of counts. The chain combines TRBV30 with TRBJ1-6; D is perhaps TRBD1 (5 bases). Germline CDR1 is GTSNPN and CDR2 is SVGIG (reference sequence). V dropped 1 base and J dropped 0 bases, with 10 bases sitting between them. There are 16 residues in the CDR3. The CDR3 spells CAWSGDGGSYNSPLHF. The DNA of the CDR3 is TGTGCCTGGAGTGGGGACGGGGGCTCCTATAATTCACCCCTCCACTTT.

V is TRBV7-9 and J is TRBJ1-2, with 7 bases lining up with TRBD1. V lost 0 bases, J lost 4 bases, and 2 bases stayed unmatched. The CDR3 extends over 14 amino acids. Looked up from germline, CDR1 is SEHNR and CDR2 is FQNEAQ (reference sequence). CDR3 region: CASSLAEGAYGYTF. The CDR3 region has the DNA TGTGCCAGCAGCTTAGCGGAGGGGGCCTATGGCTACACCTTC.

The chain couples TRBV6-5 to TRBJ1-3, with D uncertain. The ends were cut back, 5 bases at V and 3 bases at J, with 2 bases in the middle. The CDR3 runs 11 residues. Germline V gene lookup returns CDR1 MNHEY and CDR2 SVGAGI. In DNA, the CDR3 is TGTGCCAGCAGTCGTGGAAACACCATATATTTT. The encoded protein is CASSRGNTIYF.

The rearrangement uses TRBV9 and TRBJ2-7; the D gene is possibly TRBD2 (5 bases). The CDR3 spans 16 residues. Trimming pared 1 base from V and 1 base from J, leaving 15 bases between. The germline V gene has CDR1 SGDLS and CDR2 YYNGEE. Written as DNA, the CDR3 is TGTGCCAGCAGCGTATGGGCCAGCGGATGTTCCTACGAGCAGTACTTC. Translating it yields CASSVWASGCSYEQYF.

The chain uses TRBV12-3 or TRBV12-4 and TRBJ1-1, with D perhaps matching TRBD1 (5 bases). The CDR3 loop spans 13 amino acids. V gave up 5 bases and J gave up 5 bases, with 12 bases separating them. The CDR3 is CASSPVGGTEAFF. In nucleotides, the CDR3 is TGTGCCAGCAGTCCCGTCGGGGGGACTGAAGCTTTCTTT.

The V and J genes are TRBV15 and TRBJ1-4; D not resolved. The CDR3 covers 15 residues. Germline CDR1 and CDR2: LNHNV and YYDKDF (reference sequence). V was clipped by 3 bases and J by 7 bases, with 15 bases between them. CDR3 sequence (DNA): TGTGCCACCAGCAGGTCCGGGAGTAAGGGTGAAAAACTGTTTTTT. Translation: CATSRSGSKGEKLFF.

As for this clone: At one of its ends the junction is not consistent with the germline gene, which may arise from a read error. V usage is TRBV9 and J usage is TRBJ2-7, with 7 bases identical to TRBD2. The CDR3 is 13 amino acids. Germline CDR1 and CDR2: SGDLS and YYNGEE. CDR3 DNA sequence: TGTGCCAGCAGCACAACTTCTACTAGCGTCGATGGCTTC. Protein product: CASSTTSTSVDGF.

The genes are TRBV19 and TRBJ1-2; TRBD1 matches 9 bases. CDR1 is LNHDA and CDR2 is SQIVND in the germline V gene (reference sequence). The CDR3 length is 16 residues. Trimming cost V 6 bases and J 4 bases; bases outside gene matches: 12. CDR3 in DNA: TGTGCCAGTAGCCCCGGACAGGGGTATTGGTCCTATGGCTACACCTTC. It encodes CASSPGQGYWSYGYTF. Supplemented by reference TRBV19 and TRBJ1-2, the full variable domain reads DGGITQSPKYLFRKEGQNVTLSCEQNLNHDAMYWYRQDPGQGLRLIYYSQIVNDFQKGDIAEGYSVSREKKESFPLTVTSAQKNPTAFYLCASSPGQGYWSYGYTFGSGTRLTVV.

This chain joins TRBV11-3 and TRBJ2-7; 11 bases match TRBD1. V lost 0 bases and J lost 3; bases outside the gene matches: 4. There are 16 residues in the CDR3. Germline lookup yields CDR1 SGHNT and CDR2 YENEEA. CDR3 in DNA: TGTGCCAGCAGCTTAGAAACGGGACAGGGGGACTACGAGCAGTACTTC. Its protein product is CASSLETGQGDYEQYF.

This clone was seen more than once but under ten times. V gene TRBV5-4 combines with J gene TRBJ2-1, with D unclear. CDR1 is SGHNT and CDR2 is YYREEE in the germline V gene (reference sequence). Trimming left V 4 bases short and J 5 bases short, with 16 bases between. This CDR3 contains 15 residues. The CDR3: CASSLPGRYDNEQFF. The CDR3 DNA sequence: TGTGCCAGCAGCCTTCCTGGCAGGTACGACAATGAGCAGTTCTTC.

The V call is TRBV27, the J call TRBJ2-1; 7 bases align to TRBD1. The J segment lost 9 bases and the V segment lost 4 bases, leaving 9 bases of the junction unmatched. Germline V lookup: CDR1 MNHEY, CDR2 SMNVEV (reference sequence). This CDR3 has 14 amino acids. CDR3 amino acids: CASSSPGTAGEQFF. CDR3 coding DNA: TGTGCCAGCAGTTCCCCAGGGACAGCCGGTGAGCAGTTCTTC.

The rearrangement uses TRBV7-9 and TRBJ1-2, with D perhaps TRBD1 (6 bases). The CDR3 consists of 15 residues. Per germline, CDR1 SEHNR and CDR2 FQNEAQ (reference sequence). The V and J ends lost 0 bases and 4 bases respectively, with 12 bases between them. CDR3 sequence: CASSLAWQGPYGYTF. The CDR3 nucleotides are TGTGCCAGCAGCTTAGCGTGGCAGGGGCCCTATGGCTACACCTTC.

The table lists this clone with a count of one. This rearrangement joins TRBV10-2 to TRBJ2-1, with D possibly matching TRBD1 (7 bases). CDR1 WSHSY and CDR2 SAAADI come from the germline V gene. Trimming left V 5 bases short and J 11 bases short, with 16 bases between. This CDR3 spans 13 amino acids. Here the CDR3 DNA reads TGCGCCAGCAGTCCAGGGGGGCGGAATAAGCAGTTCTTC. The encoded protein is CASSPGGRNKQFF.

The chain couples TRBV28 to TRBJ1-2; 7 bases are a match to TRBD1. The CDR3 is made up of 14 amino acids. Losses at the gene ends were 7 bases for V and 8 bases for J; bases not matched to a gene: 13. Per the germline V gene, CDR1 is MDHEN and CDR2 is SYDVKM. The CDR3 region has the DNA TGTGCCAGCACCACTACAGGGGCGCGTGAAGGCTACACCTTC. Protein product: CASTTTGAREGYTF.

CDR3 nucleotides: TGCGCCAGCAGTAGAAGCGGGGGGGCCTACGAGCAGTACTTC. This encodes CASSRSGGAYEQYF. J is TRBJ2-7 and V is TRBV10-1; 10 bases agree with TRBD2. Germline-derived CDR1 and CDR2 are WNHNN and SYGVQD (reference sequence). Trimming removed 5 bases from V and 2 bases from J; junction bases left unmatched: 3. This CDR3 contains 14 residues.

The rearrangement joins TRBV18 to TRBJ2-1, with 10 bases lining up with TRBD2. The V and J ends lost 4 bases and 4 bases, in that order; junction bases with no gene match: 4. In germline, CDR1 is KGHSH, CDR2 LQKENI. CDR3 length: 15 residues. In nucleotides, the CDR3 is TGTGCCAGCTCACGGACTAGCGGTACTTACAATGAGCAGTTCTTC. It codes for CASSRTSGTYNEQFF.

This clone was found once. The DNA for the CDR3 is TGTGCCATATCCGGGACAGTGGGCTTAGACGGTGGCTACACCTTC. Translated, it gives CAISGTVGLDGGYTF. This sequence joins TRBV10-3 and TRBJ1-2; 7 nucleotides match TRBD1. Germline values: CDR1 ENHRY, CDR2 SYGVKD. This CDR3 has 15 residues. Trimming at V came to 9 bases and at J to 7 bases, leaving 17 bases not matched to a gene.

This clone was recorded once. The CDR3 DNA reads TGTGCCAGCAGCCTGGCACAGAACTATGGCTACACCTTC. Protein sequence: CASSLAQNYGYTF. The J gene is TRBJ1-2, the V gene TRBV9; the D is unclear. The CDR3 is 13 residues long. Between the trimmed V and J ends, which lost 4 bases and 2 bases, there was a span of 9 bases. CDR1 and CDR2 from the germline V gene are SGDLS and YYNGEE. Full variable domain (rest looked up from reference TRBV9 and TRBJ1-2): DSGVTQTPKHLITATGQRVTLRCSPRSGDLSVYWYQQSLDQGLQFLIQYYNGEERAKGNILERFSAQQFPDLHSELNLSSLELGDSALYFCASSLAQNYGYTFGSGTRLTVV.

This clone showed up just a few times. The V gene is TRBV6-5, the J gene TRBJ1-2, with D possibly TRBD1 on 6 matching bases. The CDR3 sequence is 13 residues long. Per the germline V gene, CDR1 is MNHEY and CDR2 is SVGAGI. V lost 6 bases, J lost 4 bases, and 12 bases lay in between. The CDR3: CASSSTGLYGYTF. In nucleotides, the CDR3 is TGTGCCAGCAGCTCGACAGGCCTCTATGGCTACACCTTC.

The CDR3 reads CASSIGSGRTQEQFF. The CDR3 nucleotides are TGTGCCAGTAGTATTGGCAGCGGGAGAACCCAAGAGCAGTTCTTC. The chain carries TRBV19 and TRBJ2-1; 8 nucleotides match TRBD2. The CDR3 covers 15 residues. Unmatched junction bases numbered 11, after V lost 3 bases and J lost 10 bases. Looked up from germline, CDR1 is LNHDA and CDR2 is SQIVND (reference sequence).

Points on this clone: The same CDR3 can be traced to other DNA sequences in this sample. The rearrangement links TRBV6-5 to TRBJ2-7; TRBD2 matches 10 bases. Germline CDR1 is MNHEY and CDR2 is SVGAGI. The J segment lost 2 bases and the V segment lost 0 bases, leaving 1 base of the junction unmatched. The CDR3 is made up of 15 amino acids. CDR3: CASSYSTSGAYEQYF. CDR3 bases: TGTGCCAGCAGTTACTCAACTAGCGGGGCCTACGAGCAGTACTTC.

The CDR3 is CASSPQGGNTEAFF. The CDR3, as DNA: TGTGCCAGCAGCCCCCAGGGGGGGAACACTGAAGCTTTCTTT. The J gene is TRBJ1-1, the V gene TRBV7-2, with 7 bases identical to TRBD1. Trimming at V came to 5 bases and at J to 1 base, leaving 4 bases not matched to a gene. The CDR3 runs to 14 residues. Germline CDR1 reads SGHTA; CDR2 reads FQGNSA.